This is a list of T cell receptor beta chains from one sample in a study of blood T cell repertoires in COVID-19. Data came from immunoSEQ multiplex PCR; TCRdb stores just in-frame clones and leaves some out. The sample includes around 280,000 clones, about 85% of them seen just once. Sequenced material: peripheral blood. These receptors were taken from a woman aged 45-59 years with active or convalescent COVID-19. Both conserved end residues are part of each CDR3. Each record gives: V gene, clone size, D gene, J gene, CDR3 protein, CDR3 DNA. The D gene is left open where the match is weak. A clone size is listed for some rows: how often the clone was seen (once, few, many), or a class if it is expanded.

V: TRBV11-2; size: NA; D: NA; J: TRBJ2-2; CDR3: CASSLDSRGTGELFF; DNA: TGTGCCAGCAGCTTAGATTCAAGGGGTACCGGGGAGCTGTTTTTT
V: TRBV19; size: NA; D: TRBD1; J: TRBJ1-6; CDR3: CASNGQGASSPLHF; DNA: TGTGCCAGTAACGGACAGGGGGCAAGTTCACCCCTCCACTTT
V: TRBV5-1; size: NA; D: TRBD1; J: TRBJ1-6; CDR3: CASNLGQGVDGGPLHF; DNA: TGCGCCAGCAATTTAGGGCAGGGGGTAGATGGAGGACCCCTCCACTTT
V: TRBV11-2; size: once; D: NA; J: TRBJ2-1; CDR3: CASSPPGKAGVSQFF; DNA: TGTGCCAGCAGCCCCCCGGGGAAGGCGGGCGTTTCTCAGTTCTTC
V: TRBV19; size: NA; D: NA; J: TRBJ2-3; CDR3: CASSIGEEDTQYF; DNA: TGTGCCAGTAGTATAGGAGAAGAGGATACGCAGTATTTT
V: TRBV5-1; size: NA; D: TRBD2; J: TRBJ2-7; CDR3: CASSWTSSYEQYF; DNA: TGCGCCAGCAGCTGGACTAGTTCCTACGAGCAGTACTTC
V: TRBV11-1; size: few; D: TRBD1; J: TRBJ2-7; CDR3: CASSQGSGGNEQYF; DNA: TGTGCCAGCAGCCAAGGCTCAGGGGGCAACGAGCAGTACTTC
V: TRBV10-1; size: few; D: NA; J: TRBJ1-2; CDR3: CASSESNTANYGYTF; DNA: TGCGCCAGCAGTGAGTCTAATACGGCTAACTATGGCTACACCTTC
V: TRBV10-3; size: once; D: TRBD2; J: TRBJ2-3; CDR3: CAISSGLAGGVDTQYF; DNA: TGTGCCATCAGTTCGGGACTAGCGGGAGGTGTAGATACGCAGTATTTT
V: TRBV19; size: NA; D: NA; J: TRBJ2-6; CDR3: CASSTGTSTTGANVLTF; DNA: TGTGCCAGTAGTACCGGGACATCGACCACTGGGGCCAACGTCCTGACTTTC
V: TRBV6-5; size: NA; D: NA; J: TRBJ1-2; CDR3: CASRVTGKGYGYTF; DNA: TGTGCCAGCCGGGTAACAGGGAAGGGCTATGGCTACACCTTC
V: TRBV3-1/TRBV3-2; size: many; D: TRBD1; J: TRBJ1-1; CDR3: CASSQTGAPTEAFF; DNA: TGTGCCAGCAGCCAGACAGGGGCCCCAACTGAAGCTTTCTTT
V: TRBV7-2; size: NA; D: TRBD2; J: TRBJ2-1; CDR3: CASSARAGGRNEQFF; DNA: TGTGCCAGCAGCGCGCGAGCGGGAGGGCGCAATGAGCAGTTCTTC
V: TRBV28; size: NA; D: NA; J: TRBJ1-5; CDR3: CASKRTDSNQPQHF; DNA: TGTGCCAGCAAAAGGACAGATAGCAATCAGCCCCAGCATTTT
V: TRBV6-5; size: few; D: NA; J: TRBJ1-1; CDR3: CASSFAEAFF; DNA: TGTGCCAGCAGTTTCGCTGAAGCTTTCTTT
V: TRBV5-1; size: NA; D: TRBD2; J: TRBJ2-3; CDR3: CASSFQIRTSGTTDTQYF; DNA: TGCGCCAGCAGCTTCCAAATCCGGACTAGCGGCACCACAGATACGCAGTATTTT
V: TRBV3-1/TRBV3-2; size: NA; D: NA; J: TRBJ2-6; CDR3: CASSPRWASGTGGANVLTF; DNA: TGTGCCAGCAGCCCCCGTTGGGCTAGCGGGACAGGTGGGGCCAACGTCCTGACTTTC
V: TRBV20-1; size: NA; D: TRBD1; J: TRBJ1-1; CDR3: CSASDRGAEAFF; DNA: TGCAGTGCTAGTGACAGGGGGGCTGAAGCTTTCTTT
V: TRBV29-1; size: NA; D: NA; J: TRBJ1-6; CDR3: CSVATGYNSPLHF; DNA: TGCAGCGTTGCGACAGGCTATAATTCACCCCTCCACTTT
V: TRBV10-3; size: NA; D: TRBD1; J: TRBJ1-5; CDR3: CAISDDRGRNQPQHF; DNA: TGTGCCATCAGTGACGACAGGGGGCGCAATCAGCCCCAGCATTTT
V: TRBV20-1; size: NA; D: NA; J: TRBJ2-3; CDR3: CSARKGDTQYF; DNA: TGCAGTGCCCGTAAGGGGGATACGCAGTATTTT
V: TRBV5-1; size: NA; D: NA; J: TRBJ2-3; CDR3: CASSLEDWRDTQYF; DNA: TGCGCCAGCAGCTTGGAGGACTGGAGGGATACGCAGTATTTT
V: TRBV18; size: NA; D: NA; J: TRBJ1-4; CDR3: CASSPLTGHGNEKLFF; DNA: TGTGCCAGCTCACCACTGACAGGCCACGGGAATGAAAAACTGTTTTTT
V: TRBV12-3/TRBV12-4; size: NA; D: NA; J: TRBJ1-5; CDR3: CASMARLNQPQHF; DNA: TGTGCCAGCATGGCCAGACTCAATCAGCCCCAGCATTTT
V: TRBV25-1; size: few; D: NA; J: TRBJ2-2; CDR3: CASSATGELFF; DNA: TGTGCCAGCAGTGCTACCGGGGAGCTGTTTTTT
V: TRBV5-6; size: NA; D: TRBD2; J: TRBJ2-3; CDR3: CASSPLAGAGDTQYF; DNA: TGTGCCAGCAGCCCACTAGCGGGAGCGGGCGATACGCAGTATTTT
V: TRBV7-3; size: NA; D: NA; J: TRBJ1-3; CDR3: CASSTNRYSGNTIYF; DNA: TGTGCCAGCAGCACTAACAGGTACTCTGGAAACACCATATATTTT
V: TRBV11-2; size: NA; D: TRBD1; J: TRBJ2-3; CDR3: CASSRTGLDTDTQYF; DNA: TGTGCCAGCAGCCGGACAGGGTTGGACACAGATACGCAGTATTTT
V: TRBV4-1; size: NA; D: TRBD2; J: TRBJ2-1; CDR3: CASSQGLAGANEQFF; DNA: TGCGCCAGCAGCCAAGGACTAGCGGGAGCAAATGAGCAGTTCTTC
V: TRBV19; size: NA; D: TRBD2; J: TRBJ2-7; CDR3: CASGREAGEQYF; DNA: TGTGCCAGCGGGAGGGAAGCGGGAGAGCAGTACTTC
V: TRBV4-1; size: NA; D: TRBD2; J: TRBJ2-7; CDR3: CASSLREREGYEQYF; DNA: TGCGCCAGCAGCCTGCGGGAGCGGGAGGGGTACGAGCAGTACTTC
V: TRBV25-1; size: NA; D: TRBD2; J: TRBJ2-7; CDR3: CASSEFASGRGEQYF; DNA: TGTGCCAGCAGTGAATTTGCTAGCGGGAGGGGCGAGCAGTACTTC
V: TRBV6-5; size: NA; D: TRBD1; J: TRBJ1-1; CDR3: CASGLRDRRNTEAFF; DNA: TGTGCCAGCGGTCTGCGGGACAGGAGGAACACTGAAGCTTTCTTT
V: TRBV6-1; size: NA; D: TRBD2; J: TRBJ2-2; CDR3: CASSEAGGLSAGELFF; DNA: TGTGCCAGCAGTGAAGCGGGAGGGCTTAGCGCCGGGGAGCTGTTTTTT
V: TRBV5-4; size: few; D: NA; J: TRBJ1-5; CDR3: CASSVGGGPQHF; DNA: TGTGCCAGCAGCGTCGGAGGCGGGCCCCAGCATTTT
V: TRBV7-8; size: NA; D: TRBD2; J: TRBJ2-1; CDR3: CASSPREGKNEQFF; DNA: TGTGCCAGCAGCCCCCGGGAGGGGAAGAATGAGCAGTTCTTC
V: TRBV7-2; size: NA; D: NA; J: TRBJ1-1; CDR3: CASSPQGRTEAFF; DNA: TGTGCCAGCAGTCCCCAGGGTAGGACTGAAGCTTTCTTT
V: TRBV18; size: NA; D: NA; J: TRBJ2-7; CDR3: CASSLMTGGPNEQYF; DNA: TGTGCCAGCTCACTGATGACTGGCGGGCCGAACGAGCAGTACTTC
V: TRBV28; size: NA; D: NA; J: TRBJ2-3; CDR3: CASSIPGVRGDTQYF; DNA: TGTGCCAGCAGTATCCCGGGAGTACGGGGAGATACGCAGTATTTT
V: TRBV27; size: NA; D: NA; J: TRBJ1-1; CDR3: CASSLRGIETEAFF; DNA: TGTGCCAGCAGTTTACGGGGGATTGAAACTGAAGCTTTCTTT
V: TRBV2; size: NA; D: NA; J: TRBJ1-2; CDR3: CASSETVSGYTF; DNA: TGTGCCAGCAGTGAAACAGTGTCTGGCTACACCTTC
V: TRBV28; size: once; D: NA; J: TRBJ1-4; CDR3: CASSLSQNRVANEKLFF; DNA: TGTGCCAGCAGTTTATCCCAAAACAGGGTTGCTAATGAAAAACTGTTTTTT
V: TRBV5-5; size: NA; D: NA; J: TRBJ2-1; CDR3: CASSLLFDSPGEQFF; DNA: TGTGCCAGCAGCTTACTGTTCGACAGTCCCGGTGAGCAGTTCTTC
V: TRBV9; size: NA; D: TRBD1; J: TRBJ1-2; CDR3: CASSPPTGAPYGYTF; DNA: TGTGCCAGCAGCCCCCCGACAGGGGCTCCGTATGGCTACACCTTC
V: TRBV6-5; size: NA; D: NA; J: TRBJ2-3; CDR3: CASSSGPTDTQYF; DNA: TGTGCCAGCAGCAGCGGCCCCACAGATACGCAGTATTTT
V: TRBV29-1; size: NA; D: NA; J: TRBJ1-1; CDR3: CSVAAGTNTEAFF; DNA: TGCAGCGTTGCGGCGGGGACTAACACTGAAGCTTTCTTT